Below, one T cell receptor (beta chain) is given with its context. Its cognate antigen is unknown. The source of the sample is a study of cytomegalovirus exposure and HLA in healthy donors. Study conclusions and caveats: According to a subsequent analysis, TCR clusters from the first cohort were inclined to appear together in the 110 or so validation repertoires. Associated with cytomegalovirus, according to the listing, were some 150 TCR beta chains. Rare TCR sequences predominated, though certain public TCRs were found in many donors.

The V segment lost 3 bases and the J segment 4 bases; nucleotides outside the gene matches: 5. The CDR3 loop spans 14 amino acids. From germline, CDR1 is SGHRS and CDR2 YFSETQ. The assay was immunoSEQ multiplex PCR, and TCRdb's table has in-frame clones only and misses some. The sample carries 90,000 to 120,000 clones, 95% recorded once. The chain recombines TRBV5-1 with TRBJ2-7; 9 positions agree with TRBD1. The clonotype comes from a woman aged 18-29 years in good health and CMV-seronegative. The sequencing input was PBMCs. This chain's CDR3 is CASSYGTGPYEQYF. Written as DNA, the CDR3 is TGCGCCAGCAGCTACGGGACAGGGCCGTACGAGCAGTACTTC.